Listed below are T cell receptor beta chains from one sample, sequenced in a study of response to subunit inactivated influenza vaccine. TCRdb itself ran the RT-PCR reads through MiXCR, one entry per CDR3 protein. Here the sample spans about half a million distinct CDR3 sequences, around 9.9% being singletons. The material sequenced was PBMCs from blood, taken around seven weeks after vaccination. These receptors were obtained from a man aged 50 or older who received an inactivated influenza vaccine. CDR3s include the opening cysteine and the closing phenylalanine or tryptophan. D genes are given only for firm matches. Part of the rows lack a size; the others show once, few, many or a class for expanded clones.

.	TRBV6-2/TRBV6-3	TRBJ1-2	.	TGTGCCAGCAGTTACGCAGGGGCGGATGGCTACACCTTC	CASSYAGADGYTF
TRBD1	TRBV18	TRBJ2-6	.	TGTGCCAGCTCAGGGACAGGAAGTTCTGGGGCCAACGTCCTGACTTTC	CASSGTGSSGANVLTF
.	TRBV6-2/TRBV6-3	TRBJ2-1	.	TGTGCCAGCAGTTACGCGGCAGGGGCCCCGTATGAGCAGTTCTTC	CASSYAAGAPYEQFF
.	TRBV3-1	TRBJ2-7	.	TGTGCCAGCAGCCAAGATAGGGGCCCCGTATGGAAGGTCGAGCAGTACTTC	CASSQDRGPVWKVEQYF
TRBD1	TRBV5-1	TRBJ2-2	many	TGCGCCAGCAGCTTCGCGCAGGGGGCTGGCGGGGAGCTGTTTTTT	CASSFAQGAGGELFF
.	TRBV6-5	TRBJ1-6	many	TGTGCCAGCAGTTACGGAGTCGCGGGAAATTCACCCCTCCACTTT	CASSYGVAGNSPLHF
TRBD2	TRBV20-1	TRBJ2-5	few	TGCAGTGCCGCGGGGGGCCCCCAAGAGACCCAGTACTTC	CSAAGGPQETQYF
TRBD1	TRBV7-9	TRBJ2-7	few	TGTGCCAGCAGCTCTCAGGGACAGGGCCACGAGCAGTACTTC	CASSSQGQGHEQYF
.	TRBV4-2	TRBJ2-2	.	TGTGCCAGCAGCCTCCGGGATGACACCGGGGAGCTGTTTTTT	CASSLRDDTGELFF
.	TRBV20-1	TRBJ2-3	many	TGCAGTGCCCGACCGGGACCCGCGGATACGCAGTATTTT	CSARPGPADTQYF
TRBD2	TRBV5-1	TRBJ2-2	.	TGCGCCAGCAGCTTACTAGCGGGAGGGAACGCGAACACCGGGGAGCTGTTTTTT	CASSLLAGGNANTGELFF
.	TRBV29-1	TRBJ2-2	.	TGCAGCGTTGAGAGAACAGTGAGGGGGAACACCGGGGAGCTGTTTTTT	CSVERTVRGNTGELFF
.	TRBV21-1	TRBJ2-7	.	TGTGCCAGCAGCAAAGAGAGGACGTTGGCTTGGTACGAGCAGTACTTC	CASSKERTLAWYEQYF
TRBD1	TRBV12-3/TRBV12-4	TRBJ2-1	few	TGTGCCAGCAGGATAACAGGGGGCGCCTACAATGAGCAGTTCTTC	CASRITGGAYNEQFF
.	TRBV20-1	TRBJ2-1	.	TGCAGTGCTAGGGAGGTCCATTCCCCTTACAATGAGCAGTTCTTC	CSAREVHSPYNEQFF
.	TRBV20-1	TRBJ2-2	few	TGCAGTGCCGCGTTAGACACCGGGGAGCTGTTTTTT	CSAALDTGELFF
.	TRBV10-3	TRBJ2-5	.	TGTGCCATCGCGAAGAGTAAGCAAGAGACCCAGTACTTC	CAIAKSKQETQYF
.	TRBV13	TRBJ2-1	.	TGTGCCAGCGGCGCAAGAGGGGCGTACAATGAGCAGTTCTTC	CASGARGAYNEQFF
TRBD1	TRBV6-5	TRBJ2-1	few	TGTGCCAGCAGTTACTGGGACAGGGTGAACAATGAGCAGTTCTTC	CASSYWDRVNNEQFF
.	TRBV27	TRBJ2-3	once	TGTGCCACCATAGGACTGGGGGATATCACAGATACGCAGTATTTT	CATIGLGDITDTQYF